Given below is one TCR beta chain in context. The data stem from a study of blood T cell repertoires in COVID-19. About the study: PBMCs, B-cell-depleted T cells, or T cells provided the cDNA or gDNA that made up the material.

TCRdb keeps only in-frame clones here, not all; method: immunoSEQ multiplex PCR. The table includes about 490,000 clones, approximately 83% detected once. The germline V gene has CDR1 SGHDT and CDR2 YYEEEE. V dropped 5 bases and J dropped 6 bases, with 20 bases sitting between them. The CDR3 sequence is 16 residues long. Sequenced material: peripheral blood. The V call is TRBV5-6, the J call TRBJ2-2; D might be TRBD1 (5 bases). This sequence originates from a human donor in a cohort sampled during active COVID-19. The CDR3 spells CASSFKGFSVPGELFF. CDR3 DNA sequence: TGTGCCAGCAGTTTCAAGGGGTTCTCAGTCCCCGGGGAGCTGTTTTTT.